This T cell receptor (beta chain) was obtained from a study of cytomegalovirus exposure and HLA in healthy donors (dated by TCRdb to about 2017). As for the study more broadly: In an earlier analysis of roughly 590 of the donors, 276 Gb of sequence data and 90 million to 130 million unique TCR beta sequences from about 180 million T cells were reported. An earlier analysis of 587 of the donors applied high-throughput TCR beta sequencing to assess whether each TCR beta V gene segment acted as functional or pseudogenic. Donor age, sex, ethnicity and CMV serostatus were collected together with the repertoire data. Among the roughly 390 genotyped donors, 81% belonged to the genetic ancestry cluster associated with self-reported Caucasian donors. The study aimed to test whether cataloging public T cell receptors could reveal signatures of past pathogen exposure. On average, over 200,000 unique TCR beta nucleotide sequences were sequenced per donor among several hundred genotyped donors of the cohort, with 15% to 20% of those sequences being non-productive. A later genetic analysis used genome-wide SNP genotypes for about 60% of the 666 donors, treating that subset as a discovery cohort. High-throughput TCR immunosequencing, statistical association of individual TCRs with disease status, and machine learning were combined to predict cytomegalovirus infection status. Every discovery cohort repertoire had been produced on one sequencing platform. Typing coverage varied by locus: roughly 620-630 donors for A, B, C, DRB1 and DQB1; approximately 500 for DQA1; over 600 for DPA1; fewer than 480 for DPB1. Approximately 310 gigabases of sequencing data and approximately 85 million unique TCR sequences were included in an early release covering about 700 HLA-typed donors. HLA typing covered class I and class II loci at four-digit resolution. Four or five DR-DQ haplotypes were handled as single units for association and clustering because linkage in the cohort was strong. A separate validation cohort of about 110 different subjects was used in addition to the approximately 700-subject first cohort. The later analysis used no new phenotypic data to find candidate immune exposures, relying instead on TCR beta sequences and their occurrence across donors. The T cell repertoires of roughly 660 subjects were profiled by immunosequencing and related to cytomegalovirus serostatus. A later analysis re-analyzed previously published TCR beta repertoires from several hundred donors and added high-resolution HLA genotyping to study TCR occurrence patterns.

Library method: the immunoSEQ multiplex PCR assay. For the multiplex PCR, a mixture combining 60 forward primers for TCR Vbeta segments and 13 reverse primers for TCR Jbeta segments was used. Amplification of the CDR3 region of rearranged TCR beta genes was performed with a multiplex PCR assay on genomic DNA. Amplified TCR beta libraries were sequenced as 87-base-pair reads on the Illumina HiSeq System. Per the original workflow: A later analysis counted some 80 million unique TCR beta chains across the 690 or so repertoires, and around 9.9 million of these chains were shared by at least two donors. Raw reads were error-corrected and collapsed into unique sequences by a nearest-neighbor algorithm in which closely related sequences were merged to remove PCR and sequencing errors. V, D and J gene segments were assigned by aligning CDR3 sequences to IMGT reference sequences. Each retained sequence needed at least a six-nucleotide match to both a V gene segment and a J gene segment. A rearrangement counted as productive if the CDR3 had no stop codons and remained in frame with V and J, and every other rearrangement counted as non-productive. Following IMGT convention, CDR3 was defined as the stretch from the second conserved V-encoded cysteine up to the conserved J-encoded phenylalanine. In an earlier analysis of just under 600 of the donors, sequences lacking an unambiguous match to a single V gene segment were excluded. An earlier analysis of 500 to 700 of the donors classified V segments as functional when productive rearrangements were above 56.7% and as segregating when the standard deviation between donors was above 5%. To diagnose cytomegalovirus status from the catalog of TCR beta chain sequences, a statistical classification framework was built. V and J gene assignment, in a later analysis, came from comparing TCR nucleotide sequences with IMGT/GENE-DB human TR gene sequences. A later analysis assigned CDR3 sequences and most-parsimonious VDJ recombination scenarios with the TCRdist pipeline. In a later analysis, each TCR beta chain was defined by its CDR3 amino acid sequence together with its V-gene family, and reads without a unique V-gene family were excluded. In a later analysis, 550 to 650 highly shared, low-generation-probability nucleotide sequences were removed to address suspected cross-contamination and a sequencing artifact. For each public chain, a later analysis derived a clonal expansion index from normalized ranks of inferred template counts within each repertoire. A later analysis computed generation probabilities with a VDJ recombination model fitted to out-of-frame rearrangements, and checked the results against IGoR. Hypergeometric tests were used in a later analysis to score TCR-TCR, TCR-HLA and TCR-CMV co-occurrence, with a repertoire-size bias correction applied to the TCR pairs. False discovery rates were estimated in a later analysis by permuting HLA or CMV assignments 20 times. In a later analysis, co-occurring TCRs were grouped using DBSCAN, and TCRdist sequence similarity was added for clustering within HLA-allele-positive subsets. Co-occurrence clustering excluded repertoires with fewer than 30,000 or more than 120,000 public chains, plus five with anomalous nucleotide sharing. TCRdb obtained this table from immuneACCESS and retained in-frame rearrangements with V and J assigned. These tables miss some clones; where compared with another copy, unresolved V genes account for less than half of the shortfall, and the remainder is unexplained. V, J and clone size derive from that table, while D and trimming were established from the DNA sequence. Across this sample there are some 90,000 clones, with approximately 80% seen only once. The ten largest clonotypes hold more than 20% of the sample.

On this clone itself: Its antigen remains unidentified. One base away there is no much larger clone; base qualities are not given.

CDR1 LNHDA and CDR2 SQIVND were looked up in the germline V gene (reference sequence). The CDR3 covers 12 residues, taking in both the cysteine and the phenylalanine. The entry retains the CDR3 DNA only, 36 bases that are in frame from base 1. V and J lose 5 bases and 4 bases, and a span of 8 bases separates them. In total, more than 500 healthy bone marrow donors made up the cohort. Cohort members were all nominally healthy when sampled, although unrecorded immune exposures were likely present. The donor tested CMV seropositive and was one of the 289 seropositive cohort members. Every donor gave a peripheral blood sample, and the peripheral blood mononuclear cells from that sample were used for TCR beta sequencing. Genomic DNA extraction from the blood cell samples was performed with the Qiagen DNeasy Blood Extraction Kit. Here is what the overall study found, with its caveats: This cohort had only TCR beta chains sequenced, and the lack of alpha or paired-chain data limited which features could be detected. V-gene and J-gene trimming of TCR beta chains was associated with a missense DCLRE1C variant in a later genetic analysis, and the association was replicated in an independent cohort. Most CMV-associated TCR beta chains appeared to be HLA-restricted in a later analysis, and the HLA associations seemed to be driven largely by CMV exposure. Specific HLA alleles were associated with 15,000 to 20,000 TCR beta sequences at a false discovery rate of 0.05 in a later analysis. According to a later analysis, TCR association rates differed among HLA loci, with DRB1 alleles showing the most associated TCRs and HLA-C alleles showing the fewest. In an earlier analysis of 587 of the donors, most TCR beta V segments appeared in productive rearrangements about 87% or about 30% of the time, broadly matching IMGT annotations. Sequencing depth was assumed to be roughly uniform across donors in the presence/absence analyses, though that assumption may not hold. Because HLA typing was unavailable for some donors at each locus, only the typed subset was used in association tests. According to the authors, the approach could potentially be generalized to other disease states and immunological phenotypes. A further reported finding was that TCR beta sequences accurately predicted the HLA-A and HLA-B alleles for most subjects in the first cohort. When HLA alleles, especially DR and DQ, strongly co-occurred, attributing TCR associations to individual alleles was difficult. Correlated functional status among segregating V segments might be attributable to linkage disequilibrium, but an unknown experimental factor could not be ruled out. In the study, about 150 TCR beta chains were listed as associated with cytomegalovirus. In a later genetic analysis, fewer N-insertions in productive TCRs were reported among donors in an Asian-associated ancestry cluster than the 666-donor mean. Most TCR sequences were seen in very few donors, while some public TCRs were found in many individuals. CMV serostatus was the only immune exposure information available for the cohort. A later analysis reported that several top co-occurrence clusters appeared linked to parvovirus B19, influenza, CMV and Epstein-Barr virus. A cluster of highly shared sequence variants was judged likely to represent a technical artifact of the sequencing pipeline. The classifier was reported to diagnose cytomegalovirus status with high specificity and sensitivity in both the original cohort and the validation cohort. In a later analysis, HLA-associated TCR beta chains were found to be more clonally expanded and to have lower generation probabilities than equally common non-associated chains. Because counts were too low, roughly 18 rarely observed V segments, including chromosome 9 orphons, were left out of the earlier analysis of over 550 of the donors. In vitro tests confirmed that three of the cytomegalovirus-associated TCR beta chains recognize cytomegalovirus antigens. Because the 87-base-pair reads could not distinguish some IMGT-functional V segments, including TRBV6-2 and TRBV6-3, those segments were excluded.

The sequencing input was PBMCs. The sequence joins TRBV19 to TRBJ1-2; the D gene is unclear. This TCR was sampled from a woman between 45 and 65 years old in good health and CMV-seropositive. This receptor carries the CDR3 CASSSRIYGYTF. The bases are TGTGCCAGTAGTTCCAGAATCTATGGCTACACCTTC.